This T cell receptor beta chain was observed in a study of CD8+ T cells in alopecia areata. Study-wide results and caveats: With tofacitinib ongoing, many expanded lesional clones persisted in both scalp and blood.

The CDR3 has 15 amino acids. V was clipped by 5 bases and J by 4 bases; unmatched bases: 9. The germline gives CDR1 GTSNPN, CDR2 SVGIG (reference sequence). Specified treatment: oral pan-JAK inhibitor, 5-10 mg twice daily. Lesional scalp punch biopsies and peripheral blood came from alopecia areata patients. Extraction of RNA preceded its reverse transcription into cDNA, which served as the sequencing template. This table comes from immunoSEQ multiplex PCR, and its TCRdb copy is limited to in-frame clones, with some not included. This sample has some 180,000 clones, with roughly 53% found just once. Concerning this clone itself: Antigen unknown.

This clonotype originated in a human donor with alopecia areata. This chain links TRBV30 with TRBJ1-2; 11 positions agree with TRBD1. This specimen consisted of CD8+ T cells sorted from blood, obtained at week 24, from a patient treated with tofacitinib. The CDR3 DNA is TGTGCCTGGTGGTCGAACGGACAGGGGGCCTATGGCTACACCTTC. Protein sequence: CAWWSNGQGAYGYTF.